These 29 T cell receptor beta chains originate from one sample sequenced in a study of blood T cells in healthy people across ages. It was with a sample-barcoded 5' primer and a J-beta primer mix that a second PCR of about 6 to 11 cycles was run. MiXCR, applied by TCRdb to the 5' RACE reads, yields one record per CDR3 protein. The data show 1.5 million to 2 million distinct CDR3 sequences, roughly 49% seen once. Sequencing input: blood. These receptors were taken from a woman aged 40 to 50 in good health.

As regards this clonotype: At one end the junction does not follow the germline gene, possibly because of a read error. This sequence joins TRBV20-1 and TRBJ1-2; no definite D call. CDR3 length equals 13 residues. Germline V gives CDR1 DFQATT, CDR2 SNEGSKA (reference sequence). The CDR3 region is CRARRNINYGYTF. The CDR3 DNA is TGCAGGGCTAGGAGGAACATTAACTATGGCTACACCTTC.

The V call is TRBV6-2 or TRBV6-3, the J call TRBJ2-7, with D perhaps TRBD1 or TRBD2 (6 bases each). This CDR3 has 15 residues. Trimming took 7 bases from V and 0 from J, leaving 16 bases between them. CDR1 MNHEY and CDR2 SVGEGT come from the germline V gene. In DNA, the CDR3 is TGTGCCAGCACCGGGGGACACTTCAGCTCCTACGAGCAGTACTTC. It translates to CASTGGHFSSYEQYF.

J is TRBJ2-5 and V is TRBV27; 13 nucleotides match TRBD2. V lost 5 bases and J lost 7; bases outside the gene matches: 13. Germline lookup yields CDR1 MNHEY and CDR2 SMNVEV (reference sequence). The CDR3 is made up of 17 amino acids. CDR3: CASSILTSGGAAVTQYF. CDR3 sequence (DNA): TGTGCCAGCAGTATTTTAACTAGCGGGGGGGCGGCGGTGACCCAGTACTTC.

The genes are TRBV9 and TRBJ2-4; 7 bases match TRBD1. With the DNA end fitting TRBJ2-5 better, the J assignment may be wrong. The CDR3 runs 15 residues. Germline V CDR1 and CDR2: SGDLS, YYNGEE. In nucleotides, the CDR3 is TGTGCCAGCAGCCCACCGGACAGGTCGAGGGAGACCCAGTACTTC. Translation gives CASSPPDRSRETQYF.

The rearrangement links TRBV6-5 to TRBJ1-4, with 8 bases identical to TRBD1. The ends lost 6 bases at V and 8 bases at J; junction bases unmatched: 8. The length of the CDR3 is 14 residues. CDR1 and CDR2 from the germline V gene are MNHEY and SVGAGI. For the CDR3, the DNA is TGTGCCAGCAGAACAGGGGGATTCGGGGAAAAACTGTTTTTT. Protein sequence: CASRTGGFGEKLFF.

V and J are TRBV5-1 and TRBJ2-3, with 11 nucleotides matching TRBD1. The CDR3 has 20 residues. Germline CDR1 is SGHRS and CDR2 is YFSETQ. V was pared by 2 bases and J by 1 base, with 15 bases of the junction left unmatched. This chain's CDR3 is CASSFPRTGGEIDRTDTQYF. In DNA form, the CDR3 reads TGCGCCAGCAGCTTTCCTCGGACAGGGGGCGAGATAGACCGCACAGATACGCAGTATTTT.

The CDR3 loop reads CASSLEAYTQAFF. The DNA for the CDR3 is TGTGCCAGCAGCTTAGAAGCATACACACAAGCTTTCTTT. The genes are TRBV7-2 and TRBJ1-1; no definite D call. Trimming took 1 base from V and 9 from J, leaving 12 bases between them. Germline CDR1 reads SGHTA; CDR2 reads FQGNSA. The CDR3 has 13 amino acids. The full variable domain, its missing parts supplied by reference TRBV7-2 and TRBJ1-1, is GAGVSQSPSNKVTEKGKDVELRCDPISGHTALYWYRQSLGQGLEFLIYFQGNSAPDKSGLPSDRFSAERTGGSVSTLTIQRTQQEDSAVYLCASSLEAYTQAFFGQGTRLTVV.

The chain links TRBV7-2 to TRBJ2-1; 10 bases fit TRBD2. The V and J ends lost 2 bases and 13 bases, in that order; junction bases with no gene match: 8. The V gene's germline CDR1 is SGHTA and CDR2 FQGNSA. This CDR3 spans 14 amino acids. DNA of the CDR3: TGTGCCAGCAGCTTAAGCGGGGGGGCCGATCTACAGTTCTTC. This translates into CASSLSGGADLQFF.

CDR3 amino acids: CASSLAERHPYEQYF. For the CDR3, the DNA is TGTGCCAGCAGCTTAGCGGAGCGGCATCCCTACGAGCAGTACTTC. This rearrangement joins TRBV7-2 to TRBJ2-5; TRBD2 is a possible D gene (5 bases). The DNA end favors TRBJ2-7, so the J call may be wrong. Germline-derived CDR1 and CDR2 are SGHTA and FQGNSA. The CDR3 has 15 residues.

This clonotype was seen more than once but under ten times. The chain uses TRBV4-3 and TRBJ2-3, with D perhaps assigned TRBD1 or TRBD2 (6 bases each). Germline loops: CDR1 LGHNA, CDR2 YSLEER. The CDR3 has 16 amino acids. The ends were cut back, 0 bases at V and 5 bases at J, with 15 bases in the middle. The CDR3 loop reads CASSQEQSRGLDTQYF. CDR3 bases: TGCGCCAGCAGCCAAGAACAATCCAGGGGACTAGATACGCAGTATTTT.

In its sample, this clonotype was seen a few times. The chain carries TRBV28 and TRBJ1-2, with a tentative D call TRBD1 (6 bases). This CDR3 is built from 14 residues. The germline gives CDR1 MDHEN, CDR2 SYDVKM. The DNA of the CDR3 is TGTGCATTATCTCACGGGGGGGCCGGCTATGGCTACACCTTC. Translating it yields CALSHGGAGYGYTF.

This clonotype was counted a few times. This chain links TRBV28 with TRBJ2-3, with D perhaps matching TRBD1 or TRBD2 (5 bases each). V was shortened by 6 bases and J by 6 bases, with 16 bases between the two germline ends. Per the germline V gene, CDR1 is MDHEN and CDR2 is SYDVKM. There are 14 residues in the CDR3. The CDR3 reads CASSPAGARDTQYF. The CDR3 DNA follows: TGTGCCAGCAGCCCTGCCGGGGCCAGGGATACGCAGTATTTT.

Comment on this clonotype: Germline and junction disagree at one end, which may indicate a read error. The V call is TRBV20-1, the J call TRBJ2-7; either TRBD1 or TRBD2 may fit D (5 bases each). This CDR3 region has 15 residues. Germline V gene sequence: CDR1 DFQATT, CDR2 SNEGSKA (reference sequence). The CDR3 bases are TGCAGTGCGAGCTGGGGACCGCTACCCTCCAACGAGCAGTACTTC. Encoded protein: CSASWGPLPSNEQYF.

The V gene is TRBV2, the J gene TRBJ2-5; 7 bases are shared with TRBD1. The J call may be faulty, since TRBJ2-7 better matches the DNA end. The germline gives CDR1 SNHLY, CDR2 FYNNEI. The CDR3 consists of 12 residues. This CDR3 reads CATQGQHYEQYF. CDR3 DNA: TGTGCCACCCAGGGACAGCACTACGAGCAGTACTTC.

This clonotype was observed a handful of times. The CDR3 sequence is CSVEVLGSGANVLTF. The CDR3 region has the DNA TGCAGCGTTGAAGTCCTAGGCTCTGGGGCCAACGTCCTGACTTTC. This rearrangement joins TRBV29-1 to TRBJ2-6; D gene unclear. The germline gives CDR1 SQVTM, CDR2 ANQGSEA. V shed 1 base and J shed 0 bases, with 7 bases lying between them. The CDR3 loop spans 15 amino acids.

This clonotype turned up a few times. The chain is built from TRBV29-1 and TRBJ1-2; D perhaps matches TRBD1 (5 bases). CDR3 size: 11 residues. V was clipped by 5 bases and J by 11 bases, with 15 bases between them. Germline CDR1 and CDR2: SQVTM and ANQGSEA. In nucleotides, the CDR3 is TGCAGCGTTCAGCGAGGGGCTCATTACACCTTC. The encoded protein is CSVQRGAHYTF.

The genes are TRBV10-3 and TRBJ2-4; D might be TRBD2 (6 bases). Matching the DNA end better, TRBJ2-7 makes the J call doubtful. CDR1 ENHRY and CDR2 SYGVKD come from the germline V gene. The length of the CDR3 is 15 residues. CDR3: CAISESPFRDSEQYF. The CDR3 DNA follows: TGTGCCATCAGTGAGTCCCCGTTCCGGGACTCCGAGCAGTACTTC.

V gene TRBV28 combines with J gene TRBJ2-5, with no clear D. This CDR3 is 13 amino acids long. V lost 7 bases and J lost 5, with 14 bases in between. Germline CDR1 and CDR2: MDHEN and SYDVKM. CDR3: CASTQPGEETQYF. For the CDR3, the DNA is TGTGCCAGCACTCAGCCGGGTGAGGAGACCCAGTACTTC. Full variable domain (remainder filled in from reference TRBV28 and TRBJ2-5): DVKVTQSSRYLVKRTGEKVFLECVQDMDHENMFWYRQDPGLGLRLIYFSYDVKMKEKGDIPEGYSVSREKKERFSLILESASTNQTSMYLCASTQPGEETQYFGPGTRLLVL.

CDR3 sequence: CASSLTTHDRRGPASSYNSPLHF. Written as DNA, the CDR3 is TGCGCCAGCAGCCTGACAACCCATGACAGACGCGGCCCAGCAAGCTCCTATAATTCACCCCTCCACTTT. V and J are TRBV5-1 and TRBJ1-6; weak D call: TRBD1 (5 bases). The germline V gene encodes CDR1 SGHRS and CDR2 YFSETQ. V was clipped by 4 bases and J by 0 bases, with 32 bases between them. The CDR3 length is 23 residues.

The chain carries TRBV28 and TRBJ2-5; 13 bases map to TRBD2. CDR3 length: 15 residues. The germline CDR1 and CDR2 sequences are MDHEN and SYDVKM. Losses at the gene ends were 5 bases for V and 5 bases for J; bases not matched to a gene: 5. The CDR3 loop is CASSETSGGIETQYF. In DNA form, the CDR3 reads TGTGCCAGCAGTGAGACTAGCGGGGGGATTGAGACCCAGTACTTC.

V gene TRBV5-1 combines with J gene TRBJ2-3; D is uncertain. The germline V gene has CDR1 SGHRS and CDR2 YFSETQ. Trimming pared 0 bases from V and 2 bases from J, leaving 10 bases between. The length of the CDR3 is 15 residues. As DNA, the CDR3 is TGCGCCAGCAGCTTGGGACCCTCGGTCACAGATACGCAGTATTTT. Protein sequence: CASSLGPSVTDTQYF.

This chain joins TRBV28 and TRBJ1-5, with a possible D match to TRBD1 (6 bases). V was trimmed by 5 bases and J by 6 bases, leaving 14 bases between them. Germline loops: CDR1 MDHEN, CDR2 SYDVKM. The CDR3 is 14 amino acids. Written as DNA, the CDR3 is TGTGCCAGCAGTACAAGGGGGTCGGCTCAGCCCCAGCATTTT. Encoded protein: CASSTRGSAQPQHF.

This rearrangement joins TRBV7-9 to TRBJ1-5, with 8 bases fitting TRBD1. Trimming at V came to 5 bases and at J to 7 bases, leaving 13 bases not matched to a gene. Looked up from germline, CDR1 is SEHNR and CDR2 is FQNEAQ (reference sequence). There are 16 residues in the CDR3. CDR3 loop: CASSPSGQGRGQPQHF. The CDR3 DNA is TGTGCCAGCAGCCCAAGTGGACAGGGAAGAGGCCAGCCCCAGCATTTT.

As for this clonotype: A much larger clone lies one base from this, so it may be a read error. The chain employs TRBV28 and TRBJ2-1; D is undetermined. TRBJ2-7 matches the DNA end more closely, so the J call is doubtful. Germline assignment: CDR1 MDHEN and CDR2 SYDVKM. This CDR3 spans 11 amino acids. In nucleotides, the CDR3 is TGTGCCAGCAGTACCTACAATGAGCAGTACTTC. Translating gives CASSTYNEQYF.

This clonotype was picked up a small number of times. The junction differs from germline at one of its ends, possibly a read error. The chain combines TRBV7-7 with TRBJ2-7; TRBD1 matches at 8 bases. The end of the DNA is better explained by TRBJ2-5, so the J call may be wrong. Germline CDR1 SSHAT, CDR2 FNYEAQ (reference sequence). This CDR3 has 15 amino acids. The CDR3 DNA follows: TGTGCTAGCAGTCTCGACAGGGGCGACCAAGAGACCCAGTACTTC. It yields the protein CASSLDRGDQETQYF.

The chain couples TRBV2 to TRBJ1-4; D unresolved. Germline CDR1 SNHLY, CDR2 FYNNEI. V dropped 10 bases and J dropped 8 bases, with 14 bases sitting between them. The length of the CDR3 is 12 residues. Written as DNA, the CDR3 is TGTGCCAACCTAATACCGGGGGAAAAACTGTTTTTT. Amino acids: CANLIPGEKLFF.

This clonotype was seen a few times. The CDR3 region is CASSPPGDVYNEQFF. The CDR3 DNA follows: TGCGCCAGCAGCCCCCCAGGGGATGTCTACAATGAGCAGTTCTTC. The chain couples TRBV5-1 to TRBJ2-1, with D possibly being TRBD1 (6 bases). V lost 4 bases and J 3 bases, leaving 14 bases between the germline ends. This CDR3 has 15 amino acids. Germline V gene sequence: CDR1 SGHRS, CDR2 YFSETQ. Based on the CDR3 plus reference TRBV5-1 and TRBJ2-1, the full variable domain is KAGVTQTPRYLIKTRGQQVTLSCSPISGHRSVSWYQQTPGQGLQFLFEYFSETQRNKGNFPGRFSGRQFSNSRSEMNVSTLELGDSALYLCASSPPGDVYNEQFFGPGTRLTVL.

CDR3 coding DNA: TGCAGTGCTAGTCAGGCCGGTCGGGCCAAAAACATTCAGTACTTC. Its translation: CSASQAGRAKNIQYF. The chain has TRBV20-1 and TRBJ2-4; D is uncertain. Trimming cost V 3 bases and J 1 base, with 13 bases left between them. The CDR3 loop spans 15 amino acids. Germline-derived CDR1 and CDR2 are DFQATT and SNEGSKA (reference sequence).

This rearrangement joins TRBV4-1 to TRBJ2-6; D ambiguous. V shed 2 bases and J shed 2 bases, with 16 bases lying between them. CDR3 length: 18 residues. Looked up from germline, CDR1 is MGHRA and CDR2 is YSYEKL. CDR3 sequence (DNA): TGCGCCAGCAGCCAAACCCGGGCCCCTGCGACTGGGGCCAACGTCCTGACTTTC. Amino acids: CASSQTRAPATGANVLTF.